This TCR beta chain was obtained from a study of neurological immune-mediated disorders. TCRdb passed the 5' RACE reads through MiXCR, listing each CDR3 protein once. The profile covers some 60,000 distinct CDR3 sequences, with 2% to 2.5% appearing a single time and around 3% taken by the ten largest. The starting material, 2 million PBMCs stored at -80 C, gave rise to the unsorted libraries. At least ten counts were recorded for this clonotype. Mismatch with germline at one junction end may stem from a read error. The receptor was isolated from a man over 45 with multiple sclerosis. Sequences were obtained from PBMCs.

The CDR3 bases are TGCGCCAGCAGCTTGGACGGAAACTATGGCTACACCTTC. It encodes CASSLDGNYGYTF. The chain links TRBV7-2 to TRBJ1-2; D ambiguous. The CDR3 contains 13 residues. Germline assignment: CDR1 SGHTA and CDR2 FQGNSA.